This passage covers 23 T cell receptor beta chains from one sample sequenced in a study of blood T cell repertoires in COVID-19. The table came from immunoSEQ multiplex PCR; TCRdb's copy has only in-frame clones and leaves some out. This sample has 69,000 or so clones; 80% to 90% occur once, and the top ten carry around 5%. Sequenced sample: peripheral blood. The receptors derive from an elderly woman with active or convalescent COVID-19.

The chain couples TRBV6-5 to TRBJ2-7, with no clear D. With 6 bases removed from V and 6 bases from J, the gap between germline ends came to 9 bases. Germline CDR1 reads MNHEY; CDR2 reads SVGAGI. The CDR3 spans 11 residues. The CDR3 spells CASRFHFEQYF. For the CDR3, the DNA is TGTGCCAGCAGATTCCACTTCGAGCAGTACTTC.

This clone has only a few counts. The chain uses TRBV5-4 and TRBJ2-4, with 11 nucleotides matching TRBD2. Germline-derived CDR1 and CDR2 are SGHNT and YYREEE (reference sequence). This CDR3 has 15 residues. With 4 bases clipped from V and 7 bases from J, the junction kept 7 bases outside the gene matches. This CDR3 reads CASSLTGTSGNIQYF. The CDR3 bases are TGTGCCAGCAGCCTAACCGGGACTAGCGGCAACATTCAGTACTTC.

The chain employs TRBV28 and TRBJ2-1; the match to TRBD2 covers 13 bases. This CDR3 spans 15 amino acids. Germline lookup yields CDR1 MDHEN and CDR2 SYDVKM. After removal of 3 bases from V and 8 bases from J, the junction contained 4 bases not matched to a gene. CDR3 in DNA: TGTGCCAGCAGTTTCTGGACTAGCGGGAGCTATGAGCAGTTCTTC. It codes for CASSFWTSGSYEQFF. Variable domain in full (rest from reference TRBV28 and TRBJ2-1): DVKVTQSSRYLVKRTGEKVFLECVQDMDHENMFWYRQDPGLGLRLIYFSYDVKMKEKGDIPEGYSVSREKKERFSLILESASTNQTSMYLCASSFWTSGSYEQFFGPGTRLTVL.

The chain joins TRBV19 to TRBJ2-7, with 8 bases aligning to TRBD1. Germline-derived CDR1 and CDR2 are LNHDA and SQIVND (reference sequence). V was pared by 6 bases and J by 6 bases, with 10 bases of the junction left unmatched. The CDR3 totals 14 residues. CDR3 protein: CASRLLLTGGEQYF. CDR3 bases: TGTGCCAGTAGACTCTTACTAACAGGGGGCGAGCAGTACTTC.

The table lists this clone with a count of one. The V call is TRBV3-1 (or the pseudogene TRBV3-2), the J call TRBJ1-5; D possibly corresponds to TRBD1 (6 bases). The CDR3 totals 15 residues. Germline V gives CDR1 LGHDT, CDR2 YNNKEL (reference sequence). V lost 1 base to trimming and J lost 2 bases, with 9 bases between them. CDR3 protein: CASSQVRGGNQPQHF. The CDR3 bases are TGTGCCAGCAGCCAAGTCAGGGGTGGCAATCAGCCCCAGCATTTT.

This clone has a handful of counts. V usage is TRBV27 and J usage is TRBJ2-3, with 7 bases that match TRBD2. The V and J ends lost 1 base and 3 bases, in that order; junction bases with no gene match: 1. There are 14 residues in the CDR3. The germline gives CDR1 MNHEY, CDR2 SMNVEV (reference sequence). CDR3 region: CASSLLGGTDTQYF. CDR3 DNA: TGTGCCAGCAGTTTATTGGGGGGGACAGATACGCAGTATTTT.

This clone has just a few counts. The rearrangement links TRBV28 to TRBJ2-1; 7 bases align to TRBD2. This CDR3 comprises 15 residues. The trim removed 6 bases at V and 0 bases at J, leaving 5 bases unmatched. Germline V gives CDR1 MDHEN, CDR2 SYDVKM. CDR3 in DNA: TGTGCCAGCAGGTCCGGCGGGAGCTCCTACAATGAGCAGTTCTTC. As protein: CASRSGGSSYNEQFF.

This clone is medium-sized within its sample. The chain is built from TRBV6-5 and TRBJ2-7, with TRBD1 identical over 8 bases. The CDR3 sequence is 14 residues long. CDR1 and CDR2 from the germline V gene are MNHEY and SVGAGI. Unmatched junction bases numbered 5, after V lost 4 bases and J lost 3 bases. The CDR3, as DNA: TGTGCCAGCAGTTTCGGACAGGGCTACTACGAGCAGTACTTC. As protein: CASSFGQGYYEQYF.

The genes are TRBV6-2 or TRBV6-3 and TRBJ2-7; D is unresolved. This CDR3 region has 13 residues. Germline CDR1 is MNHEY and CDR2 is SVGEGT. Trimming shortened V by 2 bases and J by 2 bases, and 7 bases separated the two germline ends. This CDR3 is CASSYSITYEQYF. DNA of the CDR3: TGTGCCAGCAGTTACAGCATCACCTACGAGCAGTACTTC.

This chain's CDR3 is CASSPTDTSTNEKLFF. The CDR3 DNA reads TGTGCCAGCTCACCCACAGACACCTCAACTAATGAAAAACTGTTTTTT. This sequence joins TRBV18 and TRBJ1-4; D unresolved. The CDR3 contains 16 residues. V lost 3 bases and J 0 bases, leaving 11 bases between the germline ends. From germline, CDR1 is KGHSH and CDR2 LQKENI. Complete variable domain (other parts from reference TRBV18 and TRBJ1-4): NAGVMQNPRHLVRRRGQEARLRCSPMKGHSHVYWYRQLPEEGLKFMVYLQKENIIDESGMPKERFSAEFPKEGPSILRIQQVVRGDSAAYFCASSPTDTSTNEKLFFGSGTQLSVL.

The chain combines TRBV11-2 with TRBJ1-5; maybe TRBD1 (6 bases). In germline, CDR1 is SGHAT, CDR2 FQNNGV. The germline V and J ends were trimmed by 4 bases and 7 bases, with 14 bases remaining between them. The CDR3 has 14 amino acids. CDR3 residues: CASSSGQIAQPQHF. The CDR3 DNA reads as TGTGCCAGCAGCTCTGGACAGATTGCCCAGCCCCAGCATTTT.

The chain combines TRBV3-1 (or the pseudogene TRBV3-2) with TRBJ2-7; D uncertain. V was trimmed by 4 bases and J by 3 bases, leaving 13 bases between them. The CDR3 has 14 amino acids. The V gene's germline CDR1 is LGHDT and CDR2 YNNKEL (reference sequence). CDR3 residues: CASSPLRASYEQYF. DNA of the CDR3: TGTGCCAGCAGCCCCCTGAGAGCGAGCTACGAGCAGTACTTC.

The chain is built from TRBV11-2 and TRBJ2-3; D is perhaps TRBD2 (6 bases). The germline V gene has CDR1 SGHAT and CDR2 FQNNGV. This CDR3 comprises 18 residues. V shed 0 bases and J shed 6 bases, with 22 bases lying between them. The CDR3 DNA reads TGTGCCAGCAGCTTAGAAGGTTTGGCGGGACTCTCTGGGGATACGCAGTATTTT. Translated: CASSLEGLAGLSGDTQYF. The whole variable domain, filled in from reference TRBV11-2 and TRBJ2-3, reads EAGVAQSPRYKIIEKRQSVAFWCNPISGHATLYWYQQILGQGPKLLIQFQNNGVVDDSQLPKDRFSAERLKGVDSTLKIQPAKLEDSAVYLCASSLEGLAGLSGDTQYFGPGTRLTVL.

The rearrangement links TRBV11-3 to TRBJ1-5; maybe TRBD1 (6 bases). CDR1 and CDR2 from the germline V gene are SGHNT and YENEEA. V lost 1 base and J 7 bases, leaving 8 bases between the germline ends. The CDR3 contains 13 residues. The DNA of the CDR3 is TGTGCCAGCAGCTTAGTAAGGGGGCAGCCCCAGCATTTT. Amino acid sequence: CASSLVRGQPQHF.

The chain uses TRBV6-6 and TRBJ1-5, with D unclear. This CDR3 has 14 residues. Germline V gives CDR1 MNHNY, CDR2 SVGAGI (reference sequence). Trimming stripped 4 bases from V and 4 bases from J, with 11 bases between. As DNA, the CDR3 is TGTGCCAGCAGTTCAGGCCAGAAGAATCAGCCCCAGCATTTT. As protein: CASSSGQKNQPQHF.

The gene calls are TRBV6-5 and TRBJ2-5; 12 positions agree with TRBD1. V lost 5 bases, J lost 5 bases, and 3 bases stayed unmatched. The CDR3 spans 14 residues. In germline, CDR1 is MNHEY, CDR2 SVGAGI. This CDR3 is CASSRDRGRETQYF. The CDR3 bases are TGTGCCAGCAGTCGGGACAGGGGGCGTGAGACCCAGTACTTC.

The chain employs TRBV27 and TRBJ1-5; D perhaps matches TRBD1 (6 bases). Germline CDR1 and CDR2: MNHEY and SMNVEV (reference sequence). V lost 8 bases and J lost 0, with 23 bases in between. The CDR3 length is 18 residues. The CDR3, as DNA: TGTGCCAGCCATTCCGGGACAAGGTATCTCTATAGCAATCAGCCCCAGCATTTT. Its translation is CASHSGTRYLYSNQPQHF.

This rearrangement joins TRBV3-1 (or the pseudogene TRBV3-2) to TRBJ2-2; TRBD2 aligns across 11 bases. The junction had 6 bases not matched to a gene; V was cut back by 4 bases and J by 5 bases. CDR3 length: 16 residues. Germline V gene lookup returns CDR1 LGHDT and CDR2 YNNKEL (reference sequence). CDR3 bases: TGTGCCAGCAGCCCTACTAGCGGGAGACCGACCGGGGAGCTGTTTTTT. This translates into CASSPTSGRPTGELFF.

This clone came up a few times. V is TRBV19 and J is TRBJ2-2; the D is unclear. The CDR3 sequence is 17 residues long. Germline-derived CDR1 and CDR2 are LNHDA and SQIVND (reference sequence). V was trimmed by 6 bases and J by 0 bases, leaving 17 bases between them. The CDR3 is CASRPRGGSANTGELFF. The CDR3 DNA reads TGTGCCAGTAGACCCCGAGGCGGATCCGCGAACACCGGGGAGCTGTTTTTT. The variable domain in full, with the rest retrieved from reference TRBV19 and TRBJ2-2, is DGGITQSPKYLFRKEGQNVTLSCEQNLNHDAMYWYRQDPGQGLRLIYYSQIVNDFQKGDIAEGYSVSREKKESFPLTVTSAQKNPTAFYLCASRPRGGSANTGELFFGEGSRLTVL.

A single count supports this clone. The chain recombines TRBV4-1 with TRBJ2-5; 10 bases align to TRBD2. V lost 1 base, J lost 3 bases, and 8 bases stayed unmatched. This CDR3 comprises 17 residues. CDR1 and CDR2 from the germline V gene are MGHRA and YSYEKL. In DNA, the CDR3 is TGCGCCAGCAGCCAAGGTCGGACTGGACTAGCGGAAGAGACCCAGTACTTC. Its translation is CASSQGRTGLAEETQYF.

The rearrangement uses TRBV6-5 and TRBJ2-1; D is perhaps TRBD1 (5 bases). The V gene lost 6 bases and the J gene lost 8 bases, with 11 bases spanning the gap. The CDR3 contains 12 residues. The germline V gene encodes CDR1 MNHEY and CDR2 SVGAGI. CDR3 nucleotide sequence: TGTGCCAGCAGCATTCAGGGTTATGAGCAGTTCTTC. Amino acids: CASSIQGYEQFF.

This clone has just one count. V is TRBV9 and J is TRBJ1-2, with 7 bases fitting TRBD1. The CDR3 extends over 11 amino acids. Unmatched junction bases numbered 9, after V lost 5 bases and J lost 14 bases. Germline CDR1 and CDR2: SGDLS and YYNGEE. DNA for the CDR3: TGTGCCAGCAGGACCGGGACAGCTCTTACCTTC. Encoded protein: CASRTGTALTF.

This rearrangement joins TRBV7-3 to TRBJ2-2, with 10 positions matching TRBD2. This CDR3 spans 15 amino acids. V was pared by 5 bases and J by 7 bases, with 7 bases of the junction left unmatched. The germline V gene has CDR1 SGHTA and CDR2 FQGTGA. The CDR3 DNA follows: TGTGCCAGCAGCCCACGCCTAGCGGGGGACGGGGAGCTGTTTTTT. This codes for CASSPRLAGDGELFF.